Listed below are T cell receptor beta chains from one sample, sequenced in a study of T-cell memory formation after mild COVID-19. TCRdb fed the 5' RACE reads into MiXCR, producing one record per CDR3 protein. The sample records a few hundred thousand distinct CDR3 sequences, less than 25% being singletons. Sequencing used PBMCs or a T cell subset sorted from them (not recorded which). These receptors were collected from an adult woman who had mild COVID-19 (a few samples of this study predate the infection). Cell type and time point are not known. CDR3s include the opening cysteine and the closing phenylalanine or tryptophan. The D gene is left open where the match is weak. Clone size appears in some rows only: once, few, many, or a class for an expanded clone.

size,J,V,D,DNA,CDR3
NA,TRBJ1-6,TRBV7-9,NA,TGTGCCAGCAGCTTCGACCAGGGGTTTAATTCACCCCTCCACTTT,CASSFDQGFNSPLHF
NA,TRBJ1-6,TRBV19,NA,TGTGCCAGTAGTATGTGGGGTAATTCACCCCTCCACTTT,CASSMWGNSPLHF
NA,TRBJ2-7,TRBV18,NA,TGTGCCAGCTCACCACCGGGTCGGGCGGAGGGCGAGCAGTACTTC,CASSPPGRAEGEQYF
NA,TRBJ2-5,TRBV9,NA,TGTGCCAGCGCTCCTCCCCCCCGGGAACAACGAGAGACCCAGTACTTC,CASAPPPREQRETQYF
NA,TRBJ2-6,TRBV6-2/TRBV6-3,NA,TGTGCCAGCAGTTCGGCAGGCCACCACTCTGGGGCCAACGTCCTGACTTTC,CASSSAGHHSGANVLTF
few,TRBJ2-5,TRBV6-2/TRBV6-3,NA,TGTGCCAGCAGACCTCCGGGACGGTCCCAAGAGACCCAGTACTTC,CASRPPGRSQETQYF
NA,TRBJ2-7,TRBV20-1,NA,TGCAGTGCTATGACGCGGGAAAGCTACGAGCAGTACTTC,CSAMTRESYEQYF
NA,TRBJ2-1,TRBV7-2,TRBD2,TGTGCCAGCAGCTCCCAAGCGGGAGACAATGAGCAGTTCTTC,CASSSQAGDNEQFF
NA,TRBJ2-5,TRBV20-1,TRBD2,TGCAGTGCTAGACCGACTCCCGGGACTAGTAAAGAAACCCAGTACTTC,CSARPTPGTSKETQYF
few,TRBJ2-7,TRBV6-1,TRBD1,TGTGCCAGCAGCAACAGGGGGTTCTACGAGCAGTACTTC,CASSNRGFYEQYF
few,TRBJ1-1,TRBV24-1,NA,TGTGCCACCAGTGACTCAACAGACCTTGGCACTGAAGCTTTCTTT,CATSDSTDLGTEAFF
NA,TRBJ2-7,TRBV6-2/TRBV6-3,NA,TGTGCCAGCAGTTACTCGATGATCAGGCACTACGAGCAGTACTTC,CASSYSMIRHYEQYF
NA,TRBJ2-3,TRBV30,NA,TGTGCCTGGAGTGGAGGAGGTAGCACAGATACGCAGTATTTT,CAWSGGGSTDTQYF
NA,TRBJ2-1,TRBV18,NA,TGTGCCAGCTCACCACAATCCACCATTGACAATGAGCAGTTCTTC,CASSPQSTIDNEQFF
many,TRBJ2-2,TRBV9,TRBD1,TGTGCCAGCAGCCCGACAGGGGACACCGGGGAGCTGTTTTTT,CASSPTGDTGELFF
NA,TRBJ1-5,TRBV20-1,NA,TGCAGTGCTAGCTTAGGCAATCAGCCCCAGCATTTT,CSASLGNQPQHF
NA,TRBJ1-2,TRBV7-2,NA,TGTGCCAGCAGCTTAGACAGCCCATCTTATGGCTACACCTTC,CASSLDSPSYGYTF
NA,TRBJ1-5,TRBV20-1,TRBD1,TGCAGTGCTAGAGGGACAGGGGTTGGTAATCAGCCCCAGCATTTT,CSARGTGVGNQPQHF
many,TRBJ2-1,TRBV24-1,TRBD2,TGTGCCACCAGTGTTGAAAAGCGGGAGGGGAGCTCCTACAATGAGCAGTTCTTC,CATSVEKREGSSYNEQFF
NA,TRBJ1-1,TRBV18,NA,TGTGCCAGCTCACCACCCATGAGGGGCAGCACTGAAGCTTTCTTT,CASSPPMRGSTEAFF
NA,TRBJ2-3,TRBV18,TRBD1,TGTGCCAGCTCACCAGCGGACAGGGGAAGGACAGATACGCAGTATTTT,CASSPADRGRTDTQYF
NA,TRBJ2-7,TRBV7-2,TRBD2,TGTGCCAGCAGCCTTAGGACTAGCGGGGGTTCCTACGAGCAGTACTTC,CASSLRTSGGSYEQYF
NA,TRBJ1-1,TRBV20-1,NA,TGCAGTGGAGGGGGGACATGGAACACTGAAGCTTTCTTT,CSGGGTWNTEAFF
many,TRBJ2-3,TRBV11-2,TRBD2,TGTGCCAGCAGTTCTCGTGGCGGGGGGGCGTCAGATACGCAGTATTTT,CASSSRGGGASDTQYF
NA,TRBJ2-3,TRBV24-1,NA,TGTGCCACCAGTGATTTAGTGTTGGGGGGAGTGTCAGATACGCAGTATTTT,CATSDLVLGGVSDTQYF
few,TRBJ2-7,TRBV3-1,NA,TGTGCCTCTGAAGGGGGGCCCTCCTTCTACGAGCAGTACTTC,CASEGGPSFYEQYF
NA,TRBJ2-7,TRBV7-9,NA,TGTGCCAGCAGCTTAAGCTGGCAGGCTGACGAGCAGTACTTC,CASSLSWQADEQYF
NA,TRBJ2-7,TRBV4-1,NA,TGCGCCAGCAGCCACCTGCGGGACATCACCTACGAGCAGTACTTC,CASSHLRDITYEQYF
few,TRBJ1-2,TRBV12-3/TRBV12-4,NA,TGTGCCAGCTCAGGGCCGGCACGGGGTGGCTACACCTTC,CASSGPARGGYTF
NA,TRBJ2-3,TRBV5-4,NA,TGTGCCAGCAGCCCGTCCGCGACTAGTCAAAATTCAGGGACGCAGTATTTT,CASSPSATSQNSGTQYF
NA,TRBJ2-5,TRBV20-1,NA,TGCAGTGGCGGGGCTTTGAGGGTAGACCAAGAGACCCAGTACTTC,CSGGALRVDQETQYF
few,TRBJ1-1,TRBV11-2,NA,TGTGCCAGCAGCTCCCCTTTGTGGGGGGACACTGAAGCTTTCTTT,CASSSPLWGDTEAFF
NA,TRBJ2-3,TRBV4-2,TRBD2,TGTGCCAGCAGCCAAGGTCCGGGACTAGCGAGCACAGATACGCAGTATTTT,CASSQGPGLASTDTQYF
few,TRBJ2-1,TRBV18,TRBD1,TGTGCCAGCTCACGGGACAGGGAGGGTGAGCAGTTCTTC,CASSRDREGEQFF
NA,TRBJ2-5,TRBV29-1,TRBD2,TGCAGCGTTGAAGGAGGGGGTAGCGGGGGCCTACAAGAGACCCAGTACTTC,CSVEGGGSGGLQETQYF